The rows below give T cell receptor beta chains drawn from one sample of a study of T cells after yellow fever vaccination. TCRdb ran MiXCR on the 5' RACE reads and lists one entry per CDR3 protein. The sample lists about 160,000 distinct CDR3 sequences, almost 7% occurring once. The sample in question was CD4+ T cells sorted from PBMCs, obtained roughly 5 days after the first yellow fever vaccination. All receptors derive from a man in his late teens or twenties who received the YFV17D yellow fever vaccine. Each CDR3 is given with its conserved first and last residue. Each record gives: D gene, J gene, clone size, V gene, CDR3 DNA, CDR3 protein. The D gene is left open where the match is weak. Clone size is shown for a subset of rows, as once, few, many or a class of expanded clone.

d_gene: NA
j_gene: TRBJ1-5
abundance: many
v_gene: TRBV4-3
CDR3nt: TGCGCCAGCAGCCAAGGCGAAGGGCGTAATCAGCCCCAGCATTTT
CDR3aa: CASSQGEGRNQPQHF

d_gene: NA
j_gene: TRBJ2-1
abundance: NA
v_gene: TRBV5-1
CDR3nt: TGCGCCAGCATCTTCGGACAGCTTTTTAGCTCCTACAATGAGCAGTTCTTC
CDR3aa: CASIFGQLFSSYNEQFF

d_gene: TRBD2
j_gene: TRBJ2-1
abundance: many
v_gene: TRBV20-1
CDR3nt: TGCAGTGCTAGAGATCCATGGAGAGGGAGGGCTTACAATGAGCAGTTCTTC
CDR3aa: CSARDPWRGRAYNEQFF

d_gene: TRBD1
j_gene: TRBJ1-6
abundance: many
v_gene: TRBV7-2
CDR3nt: TGTGCCAGCAGCTTTTCCGGGACAGCTAATTCACCCCTCCACTTT
CDR3aa: CASSFSGTANSPLHF

d_gene: TRBD1
j_gene: TRBJ1-5
abundance: many
v_gene: TRBV5-1
CDR3nt: TGCGCCAGCCCCTCAGGACAGGGTTTATTTCAGCCCCAGCATTTT
CDR3aa: CASPSGQGLFQPQHF

d_gene: TRBD2
j_gene: TRBJ2-1
abundance: NA
v_gene: TRBV6-2/TRBV6-3
CDR3nt: TGTGCCAGCAGTTACCGGGGGGGGACTAGCGTAAGCTCCTACAATGAGCAGTTCTTC
CDR3aa: CASSYRGGTSVSSYNEQFF

d_gene: NA
j_gene: TRBJ1-4
abundance: few
v_gene: TRBV5-1
CDR3nt: TGCGCCAGCAGCCGTACCGCACAGGAAAACAGCCGTAGAAAACTGTTTTTT
CDR3aa: CASSRTAQENSRRKLFF

d_gene: NA
j_gene: TRBJ1-1
abundance: NA
v_gene: TRBV6-1
CDR3nt: TGTGCCAGCAGTGAAACCAGGGAGACAGAAGCTTTCTTT
CDR3aa: CASSETRETEAFF

d_gene: NA
j_gene: TRBJ1-2
abundance: NA
v_gene: TRBV11-2
CDR3nt: TGTGCCAGCAGCTCTCACCCCCAGGGCGGCGGCTACACCTTC
CDR3aa: CASSSHPQGGGYTF

d_gene: TRBD1
j_gene: TRBJ1-2
abundance: few
v_gene: TRBV24-1
CDR3nt: TGTGCCACCAATCGTTTCCCCCACGGATATTCAGGGGGAACATGCGATGGCTACACCTTC
CDR3aa: CATNRFPHGYSGGTCDGYTF

d_gene: TRBD2
j_gene: TRBJ2-3
abundance: few
v_gene: TRBV5-1
CDR3nt: TGCGCCAGCAGCTGGACTAGCGGGGGGTACAACACAGATACGCAGTATTTT
CDR3aa: CASSWTSGGYNTDTQYF

d_gene: TRBD2
j_gene: TRBJ2-5
abundance: many
v_gene: TRBV7-2
CDR3nt: TGTGCCAGCAGCTTACAGCGGGGGCGTGAGACCCAGTACTTC
CDR3aa: CASSLQRGRETQYF

d_gene: TRBD1
j_gene: TRBJ1-2
abundance: many
v_gene: TRBV5-1
CDR3nt: TGCGCCAGCAGCCTGGACAGGGGTGCTAACTATGGCTACACCTTC
CDR3aa: CASSLDRGANYGYTF

d_gene: TRBD1
j_gene: TRBJ2-2
abundance: few
v_gene: TRBV5-1
CDR3nt: TGCGCCAGCCAAATACTACAGGGGGTGGCCGGGGAGCTGTTTTTT
CDR3aa: CASQILQGVAGELFF

d_gene: TRBD1
j_gene: TRBJ2-1
abundance: NA
v_gene: TRBV20-1
CDR3nt: TGCAGTGCGCCCAATAGGGACAGGGGGCCTAGTGGCAATGAGCAGTTCTTC
CDR3aa: CSAPNRDRGPSGNEQFF

d_gene: NA
j_gene: TRBJ2-3
abundance: many
v_gene: TRBV7-9
CDR3nt: TGTGCCAGCAGCTTAGTGGGGGTGGTGACCTCATATTTT
CDR3aa: CASSLVGVVTSYF

d_gene: NA
j_gene: TRBJ1-5
abundance: many
v_gene: TRBV12-3/TRBV12-4
CDR3nt: TGTGCCAGCAGTTTGATGGGGAATCAGCCCCAGCATTTT
CDR3aa: CASSLMGNQPQHF

d_gene: TRBD1
j_gene: TRBJ2-1
abundance: NA
v_gene: TRBV7-2
CDR3nt: TGTGCCAGCAGCTTAGCGCTTGGGACAGGGAACAATGAGCAGTTCTTC
CDR3aa: CASSLALGTGNNEQFF

d_gene: TRBD2
j_gene: TRBJ2-7
abundance: NA
v_gene: TRBV25-1
CDR3nt: TGTGCCAGCAGTGAAGGGGCTAGCGGGGTGGACGGCGAGCAGTACTTC
CDR3aa: CASSEGASGVDGEQYF

d_gene: TRBD1
j_gene: TRBJ1-2
abundance: few
v_gene: TRBV4-1
CDR3nt: TGCGCCAGCAGCTCAGAAGGGCAGGGGGCAAGGTATGGCTACACCTTC
CDR3aa: CASSSEGQGARYGYTF

d_gene: NA
j_gene: TRBJ1-2
abundance: NA
v_gene: TRBV5-1
CDR3nt: TGCGCCAGCAGCCTTGCGTTGGGGAATGGCTACACCTTC
CDR3aa: CASSLALGNGYTF

d_gene: TRBD1
j_gene: TRBJ1-1
abundance: many
v_gene: TRBV11-2
CDR3nt: TGTGCCAGCAGGAGGGACAGGAACACTGAAGCTTTCTTT
CDR3aa: CASRRDRNTEAFF

d_gene: NA
j_gene: TRBJ1-2
abundance: few
v_gene: TRBV6-2/TRBV6-3
CDR3nt: TGTGCCAGCAGCTCCCCGGACAGTAACTATGGCTACACCTTC
CDR3aa: CASSSPDSNYGYTF

d_gene: TRBD2
j_gene: TRBJ2-1
abundance: NA
v_gene: TRBV5-1
CDR3nt: TGCGCCAGCAGCTTGCACAGCGGGGGGCAGGTTGAGCAGTTCTTC
CDR3aa: CASSLHSGGQVEQFF

d_gene: NA
j_gene: TRBJ2-5
abundance: NA
v_gene: TRBV5-4
CDR3nt: TGTGCCAGCGGGTGGCCCGGGGAGACCCAGTACTTC
CDR3aa: CASGWPGETQYF

d_gene: NA
j_gene: TRBJ1-2
abundance: many
v_gene: TRBV18
CDR3nt: TGTGCCAGCTCATTGGGACAAGGTACGGACTATGGCTACACCTTC
CDR3aa: CASSLGQGTDYGYTF

d_gene: TRBD1
j_gene: TRBJ2-7
abundance: many
v_gene: TRBV3-1
CDR3nt: TGTGCCAGCAGCCTACCGGGACAGCTGACCTACGAGCAGTACTTC
CDR3aa: CASSLPGQLTYEQYF

d_gene: NA
j_gene: TRBJ2-2
abundance: many
v_gene: TRBV9
CDR3nt: TGTGCCAGCAGTAAGACGTCTGGTACCGGGGAGCTGTTTTTT
CDR3aa: CASSKTSGTGELFF

d_gene: NA
j_gene: TRBJ2-3
abundance: many
v_gene: TRBV5-6
CDR3nt: TGTGCCAGCAGCTCGCTGACTTTGGCTAGCACAGATACGCAGTATTTT
CDR3aa: CASSSLTLASTDTQYF

d_gene: TRBD1
j_gene: TRBJ2-7
abundance: few
v_gene: TRBV3-1
CDR3nt: TGTGCCAGCAGCTCCCGGACAGGGGGCAACGAGCAGTACTTC
CDR3aa: CASSSRTGGNEQYF

d_gene: NA
j_gene: TRBJ2-7
abundance: NA
v_gene: TRBV6-5
CDR3nt: TGTGCCAGCAGACTTCAGGGGAGCGGGAACTCCTACGAGCAGTACTTC
CDR3aa: CASRLQGSGNSYEQYF

d_gene: NA
j_gene: TRBJ1-5
abundance: NA
v_gene: TRBV2
CDR3nt: TGTGCCAGCAGTACAGGGAGTGGGAATCAGCCCCAGCATTTT
CDR3aa: CASSTGSGNQPQHF

d_gene: NA
j_gene: TRBJ2-3
abundance: many
v_gene: TRBV7-6
CDR3nt: TGTGCCAGCAGCTTAGCGCAAGGTAGCGGCTATACGCAGTATTTT
CDR3aa: CASSLAQGSGYTQYF

d_gene: NA
j_gene: TRBJ2-1
abundance: many
v_gene: TRBV20-1
CDR3nt: TGCAGTGCTAGAGACATCCCGGGACATATAATAAATGAGCAGTTCTTC
CDR3aa: CSARDIPGHIINEQFF

d_gene: NA
j_gene: TRBJ1-2
abundance: many
v_gene: TRBV4-2
CDR3nt: TGTGCCAGCAGCCAGGGCGTGCAGACCAACTATGGCTACACCTTC
CDR3aa: CASSQGVQTNYGYTF

d_gene: NA
j_gene: TRBJ1-5
abundance: many
v_gene: TRBV6-2/TRBV6-3
CDR3nt: TGTGCCAGCAGCGCCATACAGGGTCGGGTTCGGTGGCCCCAGCATTTT
CDR3aa: CASSAIQGRVRWPQHF

d_gene: TRBD1
j_gene: TRBJ1-6
abundance: few
v_gene: TRBV6-5
CDR3nt: TGTGCCAGCAGTTACCCCTTAAGACAGGGGTTACCCCTCCACTTT
CDR3aa: CASSYPLRQGLPLHF

d_gene: TRBD1
j_gene: TRBJ2-5
abundance: few
v_gene: TRBV7-3
CDR3nt: TGTGCCAGCAGCCAGGGACAGGGGGCCTGGGAGACCCAGTACTTC
CDR3aa: CASSQGQGAWETQYF

d_gene: NA
j_gene: TRBJ2-5
abundance: many
v_gene: TRBV6-2/TRBV6-3
CDR3nt: TGTGCCAGCAGGATAACCCCTAAAGAGACCCAGTACTTC
CDR3aa: CASRITPKETQYF

d_gene: NA
j_gene: TRBJ2-5
abundance: few
v_gene: TRBV11-2
CDR3nt: TGTGCCAGCAGCTTAGAGCTCCGACAGTCGCAAGAGACCCAGTACTTC
CDR3aa: CASSLELRQSQETQYF

d_gene: TRBD1
j_gene: TRBJ1-2
abundance: few
v_gene: TRBV5-1
CDR3nt: TGCGCCAGCAGCTTCCGACAGGGTGAAGGCTACACCTTC
CDR3aa: CASSFRQGEGYTF

d_gene: TRBD1
j_gene: TRBJ1-5
abundance: few
v_gene: TRBV19
CDR3nt: TGTGCCAGTAGTACCCTCGGGACAGGGGGCAATCAGCCCCAGCATTTT
CDR3aa: CASSTLGTGGNQPQHF

d_gene: NA
j_gene: TRBJ2-1
abundance: NA
v_gene: TRBV15
CDR3nt: TGTGCCACCAGCAGATACGACCCGAGCTCCTACAATGAGCAGTTCTTC
CDR3aa: CATSRYDPSSYNEQFF

d_gene: NA
j_gene: TRBJ2-2
abundance: many
v_gene: TRBV4-2
CDR3nt: TGTGCCAGCAGCCAAGACAGCCGCACCGGGGAGCTGTTTTTT
CDR3aa: CASSQDSRTGELFF

d_gene: TRBD2
j_gene: TRBJ2-5
abundance: many
v_gene: TRBV5-1
CDR3nt: TGCGCCAGCAGCTTGGAGCCAGCGGGGGGGTCAGAGACCCAGTACTTC
CDR3aa: CASSLEPAGGSETQYF

d_gene: TRBD1
j_gene: TRBJ2-6
abundance: many
v_gene: TRBV7-2
CDR3nt: TGTGCCAGCAGCTTAGGACAGGGCAACGTCCTGACTTTC
CDR3aa: CASSLGQGNVLTF